This TCR beta chain was profiled in a study of cytomegalovirus exposure and HLA in healthy donors. Overall study results and limits: A later analysis linked a missense variant in DCLRE1C to the trimming of TCR beta V and J genes. There was a cluster of highly shared sequence variants that was likely a sequencing artifact. Later on, an analysis found that several of the most significant clusters appeared to be linked to common viral pathogens, which included parvovirus B19. In vitro work confirmed that a few CMV-associated chains recognize CMV antigens.

Note on this clone: The antigen is unknown.

From germline, CDR1 is SEHNR and CDR2 FQNEAQ (reference sequence). The CDR3 is made up of 14 amino acids. The ends lost 6 bases at V and 5 bases at J; junction bases unmatched: 7. The PCR made use of 60 Vbeta and 13 Jbeta primers. Libraries were prepared by immunoSEQ multiplex PCR; TCRdb keeps only in-frame clonotypes and omits some of them. Among just over 150,000 clones listed, 70% to 90% were seen once. This receptor was identified in a young man in good health and CMV-seropositive. The genes are TRBV7-9 and TRBJ1-5; 7 bases are a match to TRBD1. Sequenced: PBMCs. The CDR3 DNA follows: TGTGCCAGCAGAGGAGACAGGGATCATCAGCCCCAGCATTTT. It is translated as CASRGDRDHQPQHF.